This T cell receptor (beta chain) was identified in a study of blood T cells in healthy people across ages. Germline V gene sequence: CDR1 DFQATT, CDR2 SNEGSKA (reference sequence). The V end lost 8 bases, the J end lost 1 base, and 16 bases lay between the germline ends. This CDR3 has 14 residues. A second about 7 to 11 cycle PCR used barcoded and J-beta primers. TCRdb redid the calling of the 5' RACE reads with MiXCR, one entry per CDR3 protein. The data show fewer than 800,000 distinct CDR3 sequences, roughly 50% seen once. Sequenced sample: blood. The receptor was isolated from a woman in her fifties or sixties in good health. The V and J genes are TRBV20-1 and TRBJ2-3; possibly TRBD1 for D (5 bases). CDR3 sequence: CSHPGSGRTDTQYF. The CDR3 nucleotides read TGCAGTCATCCAGGGTCGGGCCGCACAGATACGCAGTATTTT.